This T cell receptor beta chain was sequenced in a study of metastatic and nonmetastatic thyroid tumors. On the study more broadly: Malignant and benign thyroid patients had repertoires compared in peripheral blood and tumor or nodule tissue.

This clone was seen at least ten times. Other nucleotide sequences in the sample specify the same CDR3. TCRdb used MiXCR to call clones anew from the PCR reads. The table includes about 40,000 clones, approximately 16% detected once. The CDR3 has 18 amino acids. The J segment lost 0 bases and the V segment lost 4 bases, leaving 7 bases of the junction unmatched. CDR1 is MDHEN, CDR2 SYDVKM, per germline. Every patient underwent thyroid surgery untreated. The source is a female donor with papillary thyroid cancer or a benign thyroid nodule (not recorded which). Some clones in this sample may be carry-over from other donors' samples. Sequencing input: blood. This chain connects TRBV28 to TRBJ2-3, with 13 bases fitting TRBD2. CDR3 DNA: TGTGCCAGCAGTTATGGGACTAGCGGGGTTTTGAGCACAGATACGCAGTATTTT. As protein: CASSYGTSGVLSTDTQYF.